Each of the 13 T cell receptor beta chains below was sequenced from the same sample in a study of vaccination and CD4 T cells after COVID-19. Antigen specificity for these receptors is unknown. Sample treatment: roughly 11-day PBMC culture with coronavirus spike peptide pools or control peptides (ViraFEST assay). At the Johns Hopkins FTIC core, DNA taken from cultured CD4+ T cells was sequenced by way of the Oncomine TCR Beta short-read assay. In TCRdb, the PCR reads were re-called with MiXCR into one record per CDR3 protein. The table has 7,500 to 10,000 distinct CDR3 sequences, 30% to 45% seen once. Sequencing was carried out using CD4+ T cells from blood, cultured in vitro. These receptors were obtained from a human donor who had recovered from COVID-19.

The CDR3 protein is CASSIGNGGKDTQYF. CDR3 bases: TGTGCCAGTAGTATAGGGAACGGGGGAAAAGATACGCAGTATTTT. The chain carries TRBV19 and TRBJ2-3; D perhaps matches TRBD2 (6 bases). This CDR3 has 15 amino acids. The V gene's germline CDR1 is LNHDA and CDR2 SQIVND (reference sequence). V lost 1 base and J 5 bases, leaving 13 bases between the germline ends. The variable domain in full, with the rest retrieved from reference TRBV19 and TRBJ2-3, is DGGITQSPKYLFRKEGQNVTLSCEQNLNHDAMYWYRQDPGQGLRLIYYSQIVNDFQKGDIAEGYSVSREKKESFPLTVTSAQKNPTAFYLCASSIGNGGKDTQYFGPGTRLTVL.

The chain links TRBV20-1 to TRBJ1-2; D remains ambiguous. CDR3 length: 12 residues. Germline V gene lookup returns CDR1 DFQATT and CDR2 SNEGSKA (reference sequence). Trimming shortened V by 8 bases and J by 4 bases, and 14 bases separated the two germline ends. Here the CDR3 reads CSPYDKTYGYTF. CDR3 bases: TGCAGTCCTTATGACAAGACCTATGGCTACACCTTC.

This clonotype turned up a few times. V gene TRBV4-1 combines with J gene TRBJ1-5; D gene unclear. CDR1 and CDR2 from the germline V gene are MGHRA and YSYEKL. Between the trimmed V and J ends, which lost 0 bases and 3 bases, there was a span of 9 bases. The CDR3 covers 15 residues. Here the CDR3 DNA reads TGCGCCAGCAGCCAAGACGGCCATGACAATCAGCCCCAGCATTTT. Amino acids: CASSQDGHDNQPQHF.

This clonotype was detected a few times. This sequence joins TRBV2 and TRBJ1-3; D perhaps matches TRBD1 (5 bases). This CDR3 region has 14 residues. The V gene's germline CDR1 is SNHLY and CDR2 FYNNEI. Trimming left V 1 base short and J 4 bases short, with 8 bases between. The CDR3 sequence is CASSEGGSGNTIYF. CDR3 nucleotide sequence: TGTGCCAGCAGTGAAGGGGGCTCGGGAAACACCATATATTTT.

V is TRBV4-1 and J is TRBJ2-4, with 7 bases lining up with TRBD2. CDR3 length: 16 amino acids. From germline, CDR1 is MGHRA and CDR2 YSYEKL. V trimming: 1 base; J trimming: 1 base; junction bases outside the gene matches: 4. Here the CDR3 reads CASSQGKAGAKNIQYF. The CDR3 DNA sequence: TGCGCCAGCAGCCAAGGCAAAGCGGGGGCCAAAAACATTCAGTACTTC.

The rearrangement joins TRBV5-8 to TRBJ2-3, with 8 bases fitting TRBD2. This CDR3 contains 13 residues. The ends lost 4 bases at V and 8 bases at J; junction bases unmatched: 6. Per the germline V gene, CDR1 is SGHTS and CDR2 is YDEGEE. The CDR3 bases are TGTGCCAGCAGCATCTTAAGCGGGGGTACGCAGTATTTT. It is translated as CASSILSGGTQYF.

By sample fraction, this clonotype is large (0.1 to 1%). The chain is built from TRBV5-5 and TRBJ1-2; possibly TRBD1 for D (5 bases). Germline V lookup: CDR1 SGHKS, CDR2 YYEKEE (reference sequence). Trimming removed 0 bases at V and 7 bases at J, with 13 bases between. This CDR3 region has 14 residues. CDR3 protein: CASSLEQGVGGYTF. As DNA, the CDR3 is TGTGCCAGCAGCTTGGAGCAGGGAGTTGGTGGCTACACCTTC.

This clonotype was seen a handful of times. The gene calls are TRBV7-9 and TRBJ2-5; TRBD1 might be the D (6 bases). Germline CDR1 reads SEHNR; CDR2 reads FQNEAQ (reference sequence). The CDR3 is made up of 14 amino acids. Trimming cost V 1 base and J 1 base, with 7 bases left between them. The CDR3 DNA follows: TGTGCCAGCAGCTTAGTGGACAGCCAAGAGACCCAGTACTTC. It codes for CASSLVDSQETQYF. Together with reference TRBV7-9 and TRBJ2-5, the CDR3 gives the full variable domain: DTGVSQNPRHKITKRGQNVTFRCDPISEHNRLYWYRQTLGQGPEFLTYFQNEAQLEKSRLLSDRFSAERPKGSFSTLEIQRTEQGDSAMYLCASSLVDSQETQYFGPGTRLLVL.

This clonotype has a handful of counts. This chain joins TRBV20-1 and TRBJ1-1, with D uncertain. The CDR3 loop spans 15 amino acids. V was clipped by 0 bases and J by 6 bases, with 17 bases between them. The germline CDR1 and CDR2 sequences are DFQATT and SNEGSKA (reference sequence). The CDR3 spells CSARDEVVGSAEAFF. CDR3 DNA sequence: TGCAGTGCTAGAGATGAAGTGGTAGGCTCGGCTGAAGCTTTCTTT.

The J gene is TRBJ1-3, the V gene TRBV7-6; TRBD1 might be the D (5 bases). The ends were cut back, 4 bases at V and 0 bases at J, with 10 bases in the middle. The CDR3 has 15 residues. Germline V gene lookup returns CDR1 SGHVS and CDR2 FNYEAQ. CDR3 sequence (DNA): TGTGCCAGCAGCTACAGGCCTGACTCTGGAAACACCATATATTTT. Its translation is CASSYRPDSGNTIYF.

This clonotype has only a few counts. The chain combines TRBV7-9 with TRBJ1-1, with 7 nucleotides matching TRBD1. The CDR3 is 15 amino acids. J was trimmed by 3 bases and V by 3 bases; bases with no gene match: 7. The germline V gene encodes CDR1 SEHNR and CDR2 FQNEAQ (reference sequence). CDR3 residues: CASSFFKGADTEAFF. The CDR3 nucleotides read TGTGCCAGCAGCTTTTTCAAGGGGGCGGACACTGAAGCTTTCTTT. The variable domain in full, with the rest retrieved from reference TRBV7-9 and TRBJ1-1, is DTGVSQNPRHKITKRGQNVTFRCDPISEHNRLYWYRQTLGQGPEFLTYFQNEAQLEKSRLLSDRFSAERPKGSFSTLEIQRTEQGDSAMYLCASSFFKGADTEAFFGQGTRLTVV.

V and J are TRBV1 and TRBJ2-5; the table's D call, TRBD2, has no DNA check behind it. TRBV1 represents a pseudogene. This CDR3 is 17 amino acids long. CDR3 in amino acids: CTSSPSASGGPVETQYF. For the CDR3, the DNA is TGCACCAGCAGCCCATCGGCTAGCGGGGGGCCCGTGGAGACCCAGTACTTC.

The genes are TRBV6-1 and TRBJ2-7; 9 bases map to TRBD1. In germline, CDR1 is MNHNS, CDR2 SASEGT. V shed 6 bases and J 5 bases; nucleotides not matched to a gene: 5. The CDR3 runs to 13 residues. The CDR3 loop is CASRGQGTHEQYF. The CDR3 DNA follows: TGTGCCAGCAGGGGACAGGGTACCCACGAGCAGTACTTC.